Following are 23 T cell receptor beta chains from one sample sequenced in a study of blood T cell repertoires in COVID-19. The method was immunoSEQ multiplex PCR; TCRdb's version includes in-frame clones alone and lacks a portion of them. The sample has about 75,000 clones, roughly 82% seen once. The material sequenced was peripheral blood. These receptors were collected from a woman aged 45-65 years with acute or convalescent COVID-19.

J is TRBJ2-7 and V is TRBV18; the match to TRBD1 covers 8 bases. This CDR3 is 17 amino acids long. Germline assignment: CDR1 KGHSH and CDR2 LQKENI. V was clipped by 2 bases and J by 3 bases; unmatched bases: 12. The CDR3: CASSPEAPRGLHYEQYF. The CDR3 bases are TGTGCCAGCTCACCAGAGGCTCCCAGGGGGCTTCACTACGAGCAGTACTTC.

The chain is built from TRBV14 and TRBJ2-7; unclear D gene. The CDR3 totals 12 residues. The V and J ends lost 2 bases and 7 bases respectively, with 9 bases between them. From germline, CDR1 is SGHDN and CDR2 FVKESK. CDR3 sequence: CASSQNHREQYF. CDR3 nucleotides: TGTGCCAGCAGCCAAAACCATCGGGAGCAGTACTTC. The complete variable domain, with remaining parts taken from reference TRBV14 and TRBJ2-7, reads EAGVTQFPSHSVIEKGQTVTLRCDPISGHDNLYWYRRVMGKEIKFLLHFVKESKQDESGMPNNRFLAERTGGTYSTLKVQPAELEDSGVYFCASSQNHREQYFGPGTRLTVT.

The CDR3 sequence is CASSPRGGQLYEQYF. The CDR3 DNA reads TGTGCCAGCAGCCCGCGCGGTGGACAGCTATACGAGCAGTACTTC. The chain employs TRBV5-8 and TRBJ2-7, with a tentative D call TRBD1 (6 bases). Germline V gene sequence: CDR1 SGHTS, CDR2 YDEGEE. Trimming pared 4 bases from V and 4 bases from J, leaving 18 bases between. This CDR3 has 15 amino acids.

Concerning this clone: Other DNA sequences in this specimen translate into the identical CDR3. This rearrangement joins TRBV3-1 (or the pseudogene TRBV3-2) to TRBJ1-1; TRBD1 might be the D (6 bases). The CDR3 contains 14 residues. In germline, CDR1 is LGHDT, CDR2 YNNKEL (reference sequence). V was cut by 1 base and J by 2 bases, with 8 bases left in between. The CDR3 protein is CASSQGGGNTEAFF. The CDR3 DNA is TGTGCCAGCAGCCAAGGAGGGGGAAACACTGAAGCTTTCTTT.

This sequence joins TRBV6-6 and TRBJ1-1; D not certain. Looked up from germline, CDR1 is MNHNY and CDR2 is SVGAGI (reference sequence). The V end lost 8 bases, the J end lost 11 bases, and 12 bases lay between the germline ends. CDR3 length: 10 residues. In DNA, the CDR3 is TGTGCCAGCTCAGGCCCTCGGGCTTTCTTT. Translating gives CASSGPRAFF.

This rearrangement joins TRBV18 to TRBJ2-1; possibly TRBD2 for D (6 bases). The V and J ends lost 3 bases and 6 bases respectively, with 12 bases between them. This CDR3 has 14 residues. Per germline, CDR1 KGHSH and CDR2 LQKENI. This CDR3 is CASSPGRESNEQFF. CDR3 sequence (DNA): TGTGCCAGCTCACCGGGCCGGGAGAGCAATGAGCAGTTCTTC.

The chain couples TRBV15 to TRBJ2-7; 9 positions match TRBD2. Germline trimming cut 1 base from V and 7 bases from J; bases unmatched to any gene: 11. Per the germline V gene, CDR1 is LNHNV and CDR2 is YYDKDF (reference sequence). The CDR3 length is 16 residues. The CDR3 DNA reads TGTGCCACCAGCAGAGGCCTACAGGGACTAGCAAGAGAGCAGTACTTC. This sequence encodes CATSRGLQGLAREQYF.

The chain recombines TRBV18 with TRBJ1-4, with D possibly TRBD1 on 6 matching bases. V was clipped by 6 bases and J by 7 bases, with 15 bases between them. The CDR3 loop spans 14 amino acids. The germline gives CDR1 KGHSH, CDR2 LQKENI. The CDR3 spells CASSPTGLREKLFF. Here the CDR3 DNA reads TGTGCCAGCTCGCCAACAGGGTTACGTGAAAAACTGTTTTTT.

The chain links TRBV27 to TRBJ2-1; 10 bases are a match to TRBD2. The CDR3 is made up of 18 amino acids. J was trimmed by 4 bases and V by 1 base; bases with no gene match: 10. CDR1 is MNHEY, CDR2 SMNVEV, per germline (reference sequence). The CDR3 region is CASSLFGLAGVFYNEQFF. CDR3 DNA: TGTGCCAGCAGTTTATTCGGCCTAGCGGGAGTCTTTTACAATGAGCAGTTCTTC.

The V gene is TRBV7-2, the J gene TRBJ1-2, with D perhaps TRBD1 (5 bases). Per germline, CDR1 SGHTA and CDR2 FQGNSA. The CDR3 has 15 amino acids. The V gene lost 1 base and the J gene lost 1 base, with 10 bases spanning the gap. The CDR3 DNA reads as TGTGCCAGCAGCTTAGTCCGGGGGGGTAACTATGGCTACACCTTC. Encoded protein: CASSLVRGGNYGYTF.

The chain is built from TRBV18 and TRBJ2-5; weak D call: TRBD1 (5 bases). The CDR3 sequence is 15 residues long. The V end lost 3 bases, the J end lost 5 bases, and 16 bases lay between the germline ends. Germline V CDR1 and CDR2: KGHSH, LQKENI. The CDR3 loop reads CASSPNQGFGETQYF. The CDR3 DNA sequence: TGTGCCAGCTCACCCAATCAGGGTTTCGGGGAGACCCAGTACTTC.

The chain uses TRBV20-1 and TRBJ2-2, with D unresolved. The CDR3 contains 11 residues. V lost 3 bases and J lost 8, with 7 bases in between. The germline CDR1 and CDR2 sequences are DFQATT and SNEGSKA (reference sequence). CDR3 amino acids: CSASDRGELFF. As DNA, the CDR3 is TGCAGTGCTAGTGACCGGGGGGAGCTGTTTTTT.

The chain links TRBV7-2 to TRBJ2-2, with D possibly TRBD2 on 6 matching bases. V was pared by 1 base and J by 5 bases, with 14 bases between. The CDR3 spans 16 residues. Per the germline V gene, CDR1 is SGHTA and CDR2 is FQGNSA. This CDR3 reads CASSLEAGLQTGELFF. CDR3 nucleotides: TGTGCCAGCAGCTTAGAGGCGGGGCTGCAAACCGGGGAGCTGTTTTTT.

This clone was seen just once. This chain links TRBV9 with TRBJ1-1; D gene unclear. Trimming removed 3 bases from V and 1 base from J, with 7 bases in between. Germline values: CDR1 SGDLS, CDR2 YYNGEE. CDR3 length: 13 residues. CDR3 bases: TGTGCCAGCAGCGCCGACTGGAACACTGAAGCTTTCTTT. Translated, it gives CASSADWNTEAFF.

The gene calls are TRBV2 and TRBJ2-1; 7 bases line up with TRBD1. Germline-derived CDR1 and CDR2 are SNHLY and FYNNEI. This CDR3 is 11 amino acids long. The CDR3 DNA is TGTGGGGGACAGAGATACAATGAGCAGTTCTTC. This encodes CGGQRYNEQFF.

In its sample, this clone was seen once. The chain employs TRBV12-5 and TRBJ1-5; D remains unclear. The CDR3 contains 18 residues. CDR1 is LGHNT, CDR2 FRNRAP, per germline. The ends were cut back, 0 bases at V and 3 bases at J, with 18 bases in the middle. CDR3 in DNA: TGTGCTAGTGGTTTGGTACGAGGTGCACACAAGACCAATCAGCCCCAGCATTTT. Amino acids: CASGLVRGAHKTNQPQHF.

The chain couples TRBV6-4 to TRBJ2-7, with TRBD1 identical over 8 bases. Per germline, CDR1 MRHNA and CDR2 SNTAGT. J gave up 2 bases and V 4 bases, and 4 bases lay outside the gene matches. This CDR3 spans 14 amino acids. The CDR3 protein is CASSVRTGPYEQYF. CDR3 nucleotide sequence: TGTGCCAGCAGTGTCAGGACAGGGCCCTACGAGCAGTACTTC.

V usage is TRBV7-6 and J usage is TRBJ2-7; no firm D call. Germline CDR1 is SGHVS and CDR2 is FNYEAQ. Trimming stripped 1 base from V and 0 bases from J, with 16 bases between. The CDR3 has 17 amino acids. The CDR3 DNA reads TGTGCCAGCAGCTTAGGGGCATCCATTTCCTACTCCTACGAGCAGTACTTC. It yields the protein CASSLGASISYSYEQYF.

The chain is built from TRBV28 and TRBJ2-1; D is uncertain. In germline, CDR1 is MDHEN, CDR2 SYDVKM. CDR3 size: 12 residues. The germline V and J ends were trimmed by 3 bases and 6 bases, with 6 bases remaining between them. Here the CDR3 reads CASSLVANEQFF. The CDR3 region has the DNA TGTGCCAGCAGTTTGGTAGCCAATGAGCAGTTCTTC.

This clone was seen more than once but under ten times. The V gene is TRBV28, the J gene TRBJ2-7; D is ambiguous. V was pared by 8 bases and J by 1 base, with 6 bases between. The CDR3 runs 11 residues. The germline CDR1 and CDR2 sequences are MDHEN and SYDVKM. CDR3 sequence (DNA): TGTGCCAGCCGACAATCCTACGAGCAGTACTTC. Amino acids: CASRQSYEQYF.

The V and J genes are TRBV5-4 and TRBJ2-1, with D possibly being TRBD1 (5 bases). Germline CDR1 is SGHNT and CDR2 is YYREEE (reference sequence). The CDR3 consists of 14 residues. Trimming took off 1 base at V and 7 bases at J, with 12 bases between the two ends. CDR3 in amino acids: CASSLIAGMNEQFF. CDR3 sequence (DNA): TGTGCCAGCAGCTTGATTGCAGGGATGAATGAGCAGTTCTTC. The full variable domain, with the rest looked up from reference TRBV5-4 and TRBJ2-1, is ETGVTQSPTHLIKTRGQQVTLRCSSQSGHNTVSWYQQALGQGPQFIFQYYREEENGRGNFPPRFSGLQFPNYSSELNVNALELDDSALYLCASSLIAGMNEQFFGPGTRLTVL.

The J gene is TRBJ2-1, the V gene TRBV5-4, with D tentatively TRBD1 (6 bases). Germline values: CDR1 SGHNT, CDR2 YYREEE (reference sequence). This CDR3 region has 15 residues. V was trimmed by 4 bases and J by 1 base, leaving 12 bases between them. This CDR3 is CASSQQGRSYNEQFF. The CDR3 DNA reads as TGTGCCAGCAGCCAACAGGGACGGTCCTACAATGAGCAGTTCTTC.

V gene TRBV7-3 combines with J gene TRBJ2-5; 8 nucleotides line up with TRBD2. V gave up 2 bases and J gave up 4 bases; unmatched junction bases: 6. Germline V lookup: CDR1 SGHTA, CDR2 FQGTGA. This CDR3 comprises 15 residues. Here the CDR3 DNA reads TGTGCCAGCAGCTTATCCGGGGGGGCAGTAGAGACCCAGTACTTC. Protein: CASSLSGGAVETQYF.